The rows below give T cell receptor beta chains drawn from one sample of a study of OX40 agonist ivuxolimab in advanced cancers. Clones were sequenced by immunoSEQ multiplex PCR, and TCRdb holds only the in-frame ones, with some missing. This repertoire shows about 32,000 clones, around nine tenths found once; its top ten account for approximately 4.8%. The sample was CD4+ or CD8+ T cells sorted from blood, taken in a trial of the OX40 agonist ivuxolimab. These receptors came from an adult with an advanced solid tumor such as melanoma, head and neck, liver or kidney cancer. CDR3s include the opening cysteine and the closing phenylalanine or tryptophan. Fields, in order: V gene, J gene, D gene, clone size, CDR3 DNA, CDR3 protein. The D gene is left open where the match is weak. Clone size is shown for a subset of rows, as once, few, many or a class of expanded clone.

>TRBV5-1|TRBJ1-2|-|-
TGCGCCAGCAGAAGAACGGTTCGAAAGACCTATGGCTACACCTTC
CASRRTVRKTYGYTF
>TRBV6-1|TRBJ2-7|-|-
TGTGCCAGCAGTGACGGCAGGACCTACGAGCAGTACTTC
CASSDGRTYEQYF
>TRBV4-1|TRBJ1-4|TRBD1|-
TGCGCCAGCAGCCAAGCCGCGACAGGGCTTGGTGAAAAACTGTTTTTT
CASSQAATGLGEKLFF
>TRBV9|TRBJ2-7|TRBD2|few
TGTGCCAGCAGCGTAGAAGGGGGTAGCGGGACCTACGAGCAGTACTTC
CASSVEGGSGTYEQYF
>TRBV7-9|TRBJ1-5|-|-
TGTGCCAGCAGCGTAGGACAGAGCAATCAGCCCCAGCATTTT
CASSVGQSNQPQHF
>TRBV4-1|TRBJ1-1|TRBD1|-
TGCGCCAGCAGCCAGGGGACAGGGACGAACACTGAAGCTTTCTTT
CASSQGTGTNTEAFF
>TRBV11-1|TRBJ2-3|-|-
TGTGCCAGCAGCTTAGGGCGCGTTCGAGGGTCGTCAGATACGCAGTATTTT
CASSLGRVRGSSDTQYF
>TRBV13|TRBJ1-1|-|-
TGTGCCAGCAGCTCACGGACAGCAAGCATGAACACTGAAGCTTTCTTT
CASSSRTASMNTEAFF
>TRBV28|TRBJ2-7|-|-
TGTGCCAGCAGTTTAATGGGATCCGACTACGAGCAGTACTTC
CASSLMGSDYEQYF
>TRBV7-9|TRBJ2-2|-|-
TGTGCCAGCAGCGCTACCGGGATCCACACCGGGGAGCTGTTTTTT
CASSATGIHTGELFF
>TRBV11-3|TRBJ2-7|TRBD2|-
TGTGCCAGCAGCTTTGGGACTAGCGGGAGCTACGAGCAGTACTTC
CASSFGTSGSYEQYF
>TRBV11-3|TRBJ2-7|-|-
TGTGCCAGCAGCTTAGACGGATCCTACGAGCAGTACTTC
CASSLDGSYEQYF
>TRBV6-5|TRBJ2-7|-|-
TGTGCCAGCAGTTACGGTCAAGGCTCCTACGAGCAGTACTTC
CASSYGQGSYEQYF
>TRBV28|TRBJ1-5|TRBD1|-
TGTGCCAGCAGTTTATTGGTCCAGGGGGCGGATCAGCCCCAGCATTTT
CASSLLVQGADQPQHF